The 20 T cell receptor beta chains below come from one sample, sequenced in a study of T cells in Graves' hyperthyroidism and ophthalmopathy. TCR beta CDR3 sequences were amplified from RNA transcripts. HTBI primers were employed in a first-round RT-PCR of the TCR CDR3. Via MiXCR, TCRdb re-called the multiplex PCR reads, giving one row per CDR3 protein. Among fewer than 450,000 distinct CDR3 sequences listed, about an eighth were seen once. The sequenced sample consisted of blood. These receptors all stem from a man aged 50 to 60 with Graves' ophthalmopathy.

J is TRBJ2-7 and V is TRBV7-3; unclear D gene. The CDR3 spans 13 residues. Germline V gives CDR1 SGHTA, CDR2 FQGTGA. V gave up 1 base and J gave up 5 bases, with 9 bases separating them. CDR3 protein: CASSLSIGNEQYF. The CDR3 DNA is TGTGCCAGCAGCTTAAGTATTGGAAACGAGCAGTACTTC.

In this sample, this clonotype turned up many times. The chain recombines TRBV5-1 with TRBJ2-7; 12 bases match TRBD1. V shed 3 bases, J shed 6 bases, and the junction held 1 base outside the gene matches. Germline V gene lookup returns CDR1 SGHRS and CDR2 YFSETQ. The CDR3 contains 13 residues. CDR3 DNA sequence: TGCGCCAGCAGCTGGGACAGGGGGCGCGAGCAGTACTTC. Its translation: CASSWDRGREQYF.

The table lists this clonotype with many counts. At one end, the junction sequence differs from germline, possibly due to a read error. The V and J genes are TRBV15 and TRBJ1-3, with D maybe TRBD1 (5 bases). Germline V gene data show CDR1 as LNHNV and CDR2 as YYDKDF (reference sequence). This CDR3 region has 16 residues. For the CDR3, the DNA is TGTGCCACCAGGAGAGCAGGGCAGAGCTCTGGAAACACCATATATTTT. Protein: CATRRAGQSSGNTIYF.

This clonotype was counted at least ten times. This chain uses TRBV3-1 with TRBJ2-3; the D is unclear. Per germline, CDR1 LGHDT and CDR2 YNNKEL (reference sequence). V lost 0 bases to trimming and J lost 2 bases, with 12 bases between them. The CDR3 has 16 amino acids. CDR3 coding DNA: TGTGCCAGCAGCCAAGAAGCATACCCTTACACAGATACGCAGTATTTT. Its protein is CASSQEAYPYTDTQYF.

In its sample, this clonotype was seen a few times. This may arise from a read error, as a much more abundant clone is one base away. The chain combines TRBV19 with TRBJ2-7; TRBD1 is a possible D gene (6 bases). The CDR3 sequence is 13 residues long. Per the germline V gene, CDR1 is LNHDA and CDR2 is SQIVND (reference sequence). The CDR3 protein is CTSSTGQTYEQYF. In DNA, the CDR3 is TGTACCAGTAGCACAGGGCAGACCTACGAGCAGTACTTC.

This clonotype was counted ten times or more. CDR3 in amino acids: CASSSGGGWAANTEAFF. In DNA form, the CDR3 reads TGTGCCAGCAGTAGCGGGGGGGGGTGGGCGGCGAACACTGAAGCTTTCTTT. The chain uses TRBV6-1 and TRBJ1-1; TRBD1 is a possible D gene (5 bases). Per the germline V gene, CDR1 is MNHNS and CDR2 is SASEGT. The ends were cut back, 5 bases at V and 1 base at J, with 20 bases in the middle. The CDR3 consists of 17 residues.

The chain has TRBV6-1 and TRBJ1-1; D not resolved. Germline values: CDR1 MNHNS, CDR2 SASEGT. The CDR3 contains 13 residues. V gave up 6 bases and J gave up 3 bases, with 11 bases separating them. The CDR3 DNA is TGTGCCAGCAGCCCGGGGTTGGACACTGAAGCTTTCTTT. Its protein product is CASSPGLDTEAFF.

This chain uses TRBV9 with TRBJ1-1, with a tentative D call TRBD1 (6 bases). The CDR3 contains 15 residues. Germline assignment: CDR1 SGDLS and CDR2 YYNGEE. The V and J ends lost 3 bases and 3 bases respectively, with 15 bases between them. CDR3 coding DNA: TGTGCCAGCAGCGAGGGAGGGGGGACTTACACTGAAGCTTTCTTT. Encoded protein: CASSEGGGTYTEAFF.

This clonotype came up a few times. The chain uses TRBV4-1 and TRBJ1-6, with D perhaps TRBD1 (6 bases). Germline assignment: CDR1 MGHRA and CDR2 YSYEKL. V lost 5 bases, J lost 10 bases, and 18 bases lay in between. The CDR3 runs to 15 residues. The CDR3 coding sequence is TGCGCCAGCAGCTCGCAGTGGGGGGCTAGATCACCCCTCCACTTT. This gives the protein CASSSQWGARSPLHF.

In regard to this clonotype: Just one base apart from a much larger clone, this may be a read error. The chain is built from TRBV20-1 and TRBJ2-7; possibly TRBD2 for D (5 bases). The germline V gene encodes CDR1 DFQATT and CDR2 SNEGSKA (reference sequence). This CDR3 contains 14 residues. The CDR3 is CGAMRGISSYEQYF. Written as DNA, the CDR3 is TGCGGTGCTATGCGAGGGATCAGCTCCTACGAGCAGTACTTC.

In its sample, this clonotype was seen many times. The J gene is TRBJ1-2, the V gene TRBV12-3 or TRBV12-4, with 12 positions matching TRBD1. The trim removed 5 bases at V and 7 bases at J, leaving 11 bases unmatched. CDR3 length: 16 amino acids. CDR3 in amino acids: CASSRTPGTGGVGYTF. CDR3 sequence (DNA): TGTGCCAGCAGTCGAACTCCCGGGACAGGGGGCGTTGGCTACACCTTC.

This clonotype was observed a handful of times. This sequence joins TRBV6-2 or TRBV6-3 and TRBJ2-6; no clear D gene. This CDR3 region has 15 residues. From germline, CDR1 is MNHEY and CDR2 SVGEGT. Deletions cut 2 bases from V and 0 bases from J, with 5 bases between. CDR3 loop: CASSYPPSGANVLTF. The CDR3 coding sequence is TGTGCCAGCAGTTACCCCCCCTCTGGGGCCAACGTCCTGACTTTC.

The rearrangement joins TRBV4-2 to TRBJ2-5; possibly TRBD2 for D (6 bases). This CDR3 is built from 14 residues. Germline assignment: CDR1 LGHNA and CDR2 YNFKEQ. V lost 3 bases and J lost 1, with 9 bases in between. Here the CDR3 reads CASSQETSQETQYF. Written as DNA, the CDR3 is TGTGCCAGCAGCCAGGAGACTAGCCAAGAGACCCAGTACTTC.

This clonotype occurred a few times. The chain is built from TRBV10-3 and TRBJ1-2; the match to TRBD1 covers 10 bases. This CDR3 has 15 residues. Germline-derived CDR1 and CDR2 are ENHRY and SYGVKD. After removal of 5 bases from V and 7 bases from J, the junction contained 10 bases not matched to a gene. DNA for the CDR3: TGTGCCATCAGTCAACCGGGACAGGGGATAGGTGGCTACACCTTC. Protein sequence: CAISQPGQGIGGYTF.

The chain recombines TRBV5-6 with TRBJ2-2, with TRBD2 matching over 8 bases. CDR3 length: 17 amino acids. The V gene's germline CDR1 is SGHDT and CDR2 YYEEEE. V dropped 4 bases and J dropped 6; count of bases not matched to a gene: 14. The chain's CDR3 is CASSSDTGGPMAGELFF. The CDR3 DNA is TGTGCCAGCAGCAGTGATACGGGAGGGCCTATGGCCGGGGAGCTGTTTTTT.

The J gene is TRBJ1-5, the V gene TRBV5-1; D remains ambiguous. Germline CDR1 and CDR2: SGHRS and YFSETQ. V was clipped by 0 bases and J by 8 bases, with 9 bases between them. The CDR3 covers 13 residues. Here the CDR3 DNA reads TGCGCCAGCAGCTTGGGTGAGGGTAAGCCCCAGCATTTT. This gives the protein CASSLGEGKPQHF.

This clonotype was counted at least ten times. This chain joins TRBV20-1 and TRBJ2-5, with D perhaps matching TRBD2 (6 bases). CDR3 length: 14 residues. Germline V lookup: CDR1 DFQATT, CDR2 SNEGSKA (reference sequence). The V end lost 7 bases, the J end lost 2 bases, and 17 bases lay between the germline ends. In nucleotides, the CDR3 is TGCAGTGTTTGGGGGTCACGGGGGCAAGAGACCCAGTACTTC. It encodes CSVWGSRGQETQYF.

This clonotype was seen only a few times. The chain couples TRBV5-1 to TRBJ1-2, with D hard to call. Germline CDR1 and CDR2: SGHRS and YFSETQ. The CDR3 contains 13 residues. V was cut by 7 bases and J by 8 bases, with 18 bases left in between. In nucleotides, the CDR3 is TGCGCCAGCTCCGCCTTCCAAGGCCCGGGCTACACCTTC. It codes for CASSAFQGPGYTF.

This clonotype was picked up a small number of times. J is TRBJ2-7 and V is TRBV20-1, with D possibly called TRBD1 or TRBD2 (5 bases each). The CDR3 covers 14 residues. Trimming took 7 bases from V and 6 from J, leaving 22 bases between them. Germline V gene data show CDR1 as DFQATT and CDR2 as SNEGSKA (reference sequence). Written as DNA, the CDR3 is TGCAGTGTACCAGGCCCTCTCGAGGGGCTCGAGCAGTACTTC. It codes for CSVPGPLEGLEQYF.

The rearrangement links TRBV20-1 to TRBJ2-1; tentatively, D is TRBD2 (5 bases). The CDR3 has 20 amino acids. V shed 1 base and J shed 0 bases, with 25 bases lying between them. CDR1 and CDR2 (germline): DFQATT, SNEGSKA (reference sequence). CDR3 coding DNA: TGCAGTGCTAGAGGCCCTCGGGGAGCTCCGCAAACGAGCTCCTACAATGAGCAGTTCTTC. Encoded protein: CSARGPRGAPQTSSYNEQFF.